This T cell receptor (beta chain) was obtained from a study of human T cells and chemical hapten exposure. Study-level points and caveats: Against controls, expanded TCRs gave rise to significantly more large CDR3 similarity clusters. Sensitizing to DPC left TCRs with a frequency above 1 in 1000 unaltered.

TCRdb passed the RACE reads through MiXCR, listing each CDR3 protein once. In the table there are 200,000 to 300,000 distinct CDR3 sequences, 7.5% to 9% of which are singletons. The time point was: pre-sensitization, week 0. Sample treatment: therapeutic diphenylcyclopropenone sensitization with weekly scalp DPC. To note about this clonotype: Its antigen is not identified.

This TCR derives from a woman aged 40 to 50 with alopecia areata. Some clones in this sample may be carry-over from other donors' samples. Sequences were derived from whole blood, sampled in connection with sensitization to the hapten diphenylcyclopropenone (DPC).

CDR3 region: CASSLSGAVGNTIYF. The CDR3 coding sequence is TGTGCCAGCAGTTTATCAGGGGCGGTTGGAAACACCATATATTTT. This sequence joins TRBV27 and TRBJ1-3, with D possibly TRBD1 on 5 matching bases. Germline CDR1 MNHEY, CDR2 SMNVEV (reference sequence). CDR3 size: 15 residues. V dropped 0 bases and J dropped 3 bases, with 9 bases sitting between them.